The present TCR beta chain was sequenced within a study of blood T cell repertoires in COVID-19. Whole-study context: PBMCs, B-cell-depleted T cells, or T cells provided the cDNA or gDNA that made up the material.

Method: immunoSEQ multiplex PCR; TCRdb's copy keeps in-frame clones and lacks some. This table holds some 670,000 clones, over 80% found once. The CDR3 is made up of 18 amino acids. CDR1 is SGHDT, CDR2 YYEEEE, per germline. J gave up 4 bases and V 1 base, and 8 bases lay outside the gene matches. The sequence came from a woman between 18 and 29 years old with acute or convalescent COVID-19. V and J are TRBV5-6 and TRBJ2-7, with 16 bases lining up with TRBD2. Sequenced sample: peripheral blood. CDR3 sequence (DNA): TGTGCCAGCAGCTTGACCGGGACTAGCGGGGGGGACGGGTACGAGCAGTACTTC. Its translation: CASSLTGTSGGDGYEQYF.